This T cell receptor beta chain appears in the sequencing data of a study of graft-versus-host responses after intestinal transplantation (dated by TCRdb to the early 2020s). As for the study more broadly: The transplants that recipients got were multivisceral, liver-intestinal, or isolated intestinal. To identify alloreactive clones, pre-transplant mixed lymphocyte reaction products were sequenced and compared with unstimulated pre-transplant donor and recipient T cells. After intestinal transplantation, graft-versus-host and host-versus-graft alloreactive T cell clones in the graft, circulation and bone marrow were tracked using bulk TCR-beta CDR3 sequencing. Donor T cell macrochimerism was defined as a peak of at least 4% donor T cells among recipient peripheral blood mononuclear cells. Instead of going to the commercial service, samples from a few later patients were sequenced in-house on an Illumina MiSeq and processed with MiXCR. All recipients received anti-thymocyte globulin induction followed by maintenance tacrolimus and steroids for 3 to 4 years. The cohort enrolled 20 to 30 intestinal transplant recipients, one of whom was a retransplant, and a few patients without pretransplant specimens were excluded.

The library relied on the immunoSEQ multiplex PCR assay. For most patients, genomic DNA was isolated using the Qiagen DNeasy Blood and Tissue Kit and was shipped frozen to Adaptive Biotechnologies for TCR sequencing. For most patients, high-throughput TCR-beta CDR3 sequencing of genomic DNA was performed by Adaptive Biotechnologies. The published analysis was carried out like this. Adaptive's ImmunoSEQ software was the source of the TCR sequencing data for about 20 patients, while three other patients were processed with MiXCR and VDJtools. To correct CD4 versus CD8 sorting errors, sequences present in both subsets at a frequency ratio below 5:1 were removed. CDR3 nucleotide sequences shared by donor and recipient were removed because the origin of these sequences could not be assigned. To count as alloreactive, a clone needed at least 2-fold expansion over unstimulated cells and a minimum CFSE-low frequency of 0.002% (template counts) or 0.001% (read counts). A clone was considered mappable if detected in the sequenced pre-transplant spleen, lymph node, or MLR CFSE-low populations of the donor or recipient. Cumulative frequency of alloreactive clones was calculated as a percentage of all sequences weighted by copy number. Here the immuneACCESS table is served through TCRdb, limited to in-frame sequences with V and J called. Missing clones are a known gap in these copies; in checked studies unresolved V genes cover under half, and the rest lacks a known reason. The V and J calls and the clone size are those of that table, but D and trimming were determined from the DNA. Present in this sample are 90,000 to 150,000 clones, roughly 93% of which were seen just once. The ten largest account for more than 0.09% of the sample.

What this sample's time point label stands for: cells obtained before transplantation from donor or recipient. CD3+CD4+ and CD3+CD8+ populations were FACS-sorted from unstimulated pre-transplant donor and recipient cells taken from spleen or lymph nodes. V and J are truncated by 7 bases and 0 bases respectively, leaving an intervening sequence of 14 bases. CDR1 SGHRS and CDR2 YFSETQ are derived from the germline V gene. From the cysteine through the phenylalanine, the CDR3 covers 16 amino acids. Of all the DNA, just the CDR3 is kept, 48 bases in frame from base 1. Of note for this clone: Its target antigen remains unknown. Base quality data are lacking; no much larger clone is found one base away.

Beyond this particular receptor, the publication reports: GvH clones were detected in recipient bone marrow, and some of these GvH clones were observed earlier in ileal mucosa or blood, consistent with an intestinal mucosal origin. In patients with donor T cell macrochimerism, the allografts had high GvH to HvG T cell clonal ratios. Early after transplant, declines in HvG clones were associated with peak levels of circulating GvH clones. Conclusions were limited by the relatively low number and heterogeneity of intestinal transplant patients.

The chain was built from TRBV5-1 and TRBJ2-6; the best D guess is TRBD1, with 6 bases matching. The sequence was obtained from a human donor who received an intestinal transplant. The specimen was unstimulated CD4+ T cells sorted from spleen or lymph node cells, collected before intestinal transplant. For the CDR3, the sequence is CASRLTGNSGANVLTF. The DNA sequence is as follows: TGCGCCAGCCGTTTAACAGGGAACTCTGGGGCCAACGTCCTGACTTTC.